These 10 T cell receptor beta chains were all obtained from the same sample, sequenced in a study of blood T cell repertoires in COVID-19. TCRdb's table, derived via immunoSEQ multiplex PCR, lists solely in-frame clones and lacks some. The data show roughly 500,000 clones, 88% seen once. The sequenced material came from PBMCs or T cells enriched from blood (not recorded which). The receptors here all came from a woman in her 40s who had recovered from COVID-19.

The V call is TRBV4-3, the J call TRBJ2-5; tentatively, D is TRBD1 (5 bases). This CDR3 comprises 12 residues. Germline V gene data show CDR1 as LGHNA and CDR2 as YSLEER. The germline V and J ends were trimmed by 9 bases and 5 bases, with 13 bases remaining between them. For the CDR3, the DNA is TGCGCCAGTTCTGGGGCCGGGGAGACCCAGTACTTC. Its translation is CASSGAGETQYF.

This clone was seen only a few times. J is TRBJ1-2 and V is TRBV29-1; maybe TRBD1 (5 bases). The CDR3 loop spans 14 amino acids. Germline loops: CDR1 SQVTM, CDR2 ANQGSEA. V lost 6 bases and J lost 0, with 14 bases in between. CDR3 DNA: TGCAGCGTGTTCACCCGGACATCTAACTATGGCTACACCTTC. This sequence encodes CSVFTRTSNYGYTF.

V usage is TRBV4-3 and J usage is TRBJ2-2; unclear D gene. CDR3 size: 13 residues. Germline lookup yields CDR1 LGHNA and CDR2 YSLEER. Trimming took off 0 bases at V and 5 bases at J, with 4 bases between the two ends. The CDR3 DNA reads TGCGCCAGCAGCCAAGACAGAACCGGGGAGCTGTTTTTT. Its translation: CASSQDRTGELFF.

This sequence joins TRBV13 and TRBJ2-1; D is possibly TRBD1 (6 bases). Germline assignment: CDR1 PRHDT and CDR2 FYEKMQ (reference sequence). Trimming took off 7 bases at V and 1 base at J, with 11 bases between the two ends. This CDR3 is 14 amino acids long. The CDR3 protein is CASMGARSYNEQFF. CDR3 nucleotide sequence: TGTGCCAGCATGGGGGCTCGTTCCTACAATGAGCAGTTCTTC.

This sequence joins TRBV21-1 and TRBJ2-7; TRBD2, the table's D call, lacks a check against the DNA. TRBV21-1 is tagged as a pseudogene. The CDR3 is made up of 20 amino acids. The chain's CDR3 is CASSKGRSSGSTGPSYEQYF. The CDR3 bases are TGTGCCAGCAGCAAAGGCCGTAGTAGCGGGAGCACGGGACCATCCTACGAGCAGTACTTC.

The J gene is TRBJ1-3, the V gene TRBV10-2; the D is unclear. CDR3 size: 16 residues. The V gene's germline CDR1 is WSHSY and CDR2 SAAADI. Trimming removed 7 bases at V and 0 bases at J, with 16 bases between. CDR3 region: CASTIGRGSSGNTIYF. As DNA, the CDR3 is TGCGCCAGCACCATCGGACGGGGAAGCTCTGGAAACACCATATATTTT.

This chain connects TRBV2 to TRBJ2-1; D remains ambiguous. The CDR3 has 16 residues. The germline V and J ends were trimmed by 0 bases and 0 bases, with 9 bases remaining between them. The V gene's germline CDR1 is SNHLY and CDR2 FYNNEI. CDR3 region: CASSEASSSSYNEQFF. The DNA of the CDR3 is TGTGCCAGCAGTGAAGCTAGCTCGAGCTCCTACAATGAGCAGTTCTTC.

V and J are TRBV6-4 and TRBJ2-1, with D possibly being TRBD2 (6 bases). Germline V gene lookup returns CDR1 MRHNA and CDR2 SNTAGT. Trimming removed 0 bases from V and 7 bases from J, with 10 bases in between. The CDR3 loop spans 14 amino acids. The chain's CDR3 is CASSDSPGVNEQFF. The CDR3 region has the DNA TGTGCCAGCAGTGACTCCCCGGGAGTTAATGAGCAGTTCTTC.

The genes are TRBV30 and TRBJ1-1; TRBD1 is a possible D gene (6 bases). The V end was cut by 6 bases, the J end by 0 bases, with 8 bases between. Germline CDR1 is GTSNPN and CDR2 is SVGIG (reference sequence). The CDR3 runs to 12 residues. CDR3 bases: TGTGCCTGCAGGGGCCTGAACACTGAAGCTTTCTTT. This translates into CACRGLNTEAFF.

The chain has TRBV27 and TRBJ2-5; D is possibly TRBD2 (5 bases). This CDR3 comprises 13 residues. CDR1 and CDR2 (germline): MNHEY, SMNVEV (reference sequence). V lost 5 bases, J lost 7 bases, and 14 bases lay in between. CDR3 amino acids: CASSTGVLGTQYF. CDR3 sequence (DNA): TGTGCCAGCAGTACCGGGGTCTTGGGGACCCAGTACTTC.